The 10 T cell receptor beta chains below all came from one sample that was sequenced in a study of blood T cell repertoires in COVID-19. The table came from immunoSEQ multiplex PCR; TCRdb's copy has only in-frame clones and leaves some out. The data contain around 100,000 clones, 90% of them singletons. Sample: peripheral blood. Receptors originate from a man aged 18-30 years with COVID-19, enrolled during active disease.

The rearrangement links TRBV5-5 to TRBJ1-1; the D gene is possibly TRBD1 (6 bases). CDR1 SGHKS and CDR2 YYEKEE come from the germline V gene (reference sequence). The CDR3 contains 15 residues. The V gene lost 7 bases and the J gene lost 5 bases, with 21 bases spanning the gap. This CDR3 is CASGPTPGASTEAFF. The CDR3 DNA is TGTGCCAGCGGGCCTACACCAGGGGCGAGTACTGAAGCTTTCTTT. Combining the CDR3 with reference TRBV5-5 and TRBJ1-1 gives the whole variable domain DAGVTQSPTHLIKTRGQQVTLRCSPISGHKSVSWYQQVLGQGPQFIFQYYEKEERGRGNFPDRFSARQFPNYSSELNVNALLLGDSALYLCASGPTPGASTEAFFGQGTRLTVV.

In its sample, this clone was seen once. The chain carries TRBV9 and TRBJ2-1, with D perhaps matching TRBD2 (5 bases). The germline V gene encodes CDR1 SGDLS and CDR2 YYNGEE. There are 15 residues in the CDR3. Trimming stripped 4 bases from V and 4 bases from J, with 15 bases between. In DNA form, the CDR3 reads TGTGCCAGCAGCCCCGGAGGCGGCTTTTACAATGAGCAGTTCTTC. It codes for CASSPGGGFYNEQFF.

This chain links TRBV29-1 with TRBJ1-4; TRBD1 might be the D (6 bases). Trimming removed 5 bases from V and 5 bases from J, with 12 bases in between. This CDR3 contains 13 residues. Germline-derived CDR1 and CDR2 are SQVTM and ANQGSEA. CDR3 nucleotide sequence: TGCAGCGTTCCACAGGGAGAGAATGAAAAACTGTTTTTT. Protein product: CSVPQGENEKLFF.

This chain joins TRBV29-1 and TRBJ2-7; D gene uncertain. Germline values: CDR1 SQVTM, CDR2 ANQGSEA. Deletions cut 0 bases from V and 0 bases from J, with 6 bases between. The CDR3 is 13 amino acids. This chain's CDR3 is CSVEEQHSYEQYF. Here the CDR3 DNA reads TGCAGCGTTGAAGAACAACACTCCTACGAGCAGTACTTC.

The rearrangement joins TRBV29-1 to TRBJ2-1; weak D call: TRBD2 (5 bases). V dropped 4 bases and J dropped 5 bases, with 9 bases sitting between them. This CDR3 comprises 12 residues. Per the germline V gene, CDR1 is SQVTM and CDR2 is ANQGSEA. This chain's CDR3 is CSVAPGDNEQFF. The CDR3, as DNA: TGCAGCGTTGCCCCCGGGGACAATGAGCAGTTCTTC.

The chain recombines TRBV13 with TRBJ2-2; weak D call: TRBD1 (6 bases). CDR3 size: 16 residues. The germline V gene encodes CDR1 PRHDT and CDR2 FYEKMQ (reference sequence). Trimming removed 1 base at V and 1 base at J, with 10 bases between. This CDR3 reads CASSLDTGRNTGELFF. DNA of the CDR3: TGTGCCAGCAGCTTAGATACAGGGAGGAACACCGGGGAGCTGTTTTTT. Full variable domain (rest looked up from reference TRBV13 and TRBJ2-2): AAGVIQSPRHLIKEKRETATLKCYPIPRHDTVYWYQQGPGQDPQFLISFYEKMQSDKGSIPDRFSAQQFSDYHSELNMSSLELGDSALYFCASSLDTGRNTGELFFGEGSRLTVL.

The CDR3 loop is CASSPDRGYYGELFF. The CDR3 bases are TGTGCCAGCAGCCCGGACAGGGGTTATTACGGGGAGCTGTTTTTT. The rearrangement joins TRBV7-2 to TRBJ2-2, with 9 bases matching TRBD1. V shed 5 bases and J 7 bases; nucleotides not matched to a gene: 8. Germline assignment: CDR1 SGHTA and CDR2 FQGNSA. The CDR3 is made up of 15 amino acids.

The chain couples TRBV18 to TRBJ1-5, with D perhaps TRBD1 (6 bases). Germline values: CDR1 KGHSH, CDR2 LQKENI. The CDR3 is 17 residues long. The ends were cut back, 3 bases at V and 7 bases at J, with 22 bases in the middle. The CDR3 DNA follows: TGTGCCAGCTCACCGTCACCCGGACAGCTGTCAATCCAGCCCCAGCATTTT. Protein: CASSPSPGQLSIQPQHF.

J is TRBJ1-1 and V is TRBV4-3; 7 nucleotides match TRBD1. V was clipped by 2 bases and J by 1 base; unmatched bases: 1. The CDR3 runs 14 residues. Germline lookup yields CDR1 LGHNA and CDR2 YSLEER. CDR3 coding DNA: TGCGCCAGCAGCCAACGACAGGGGAACACTGAAGCTTTCTTT. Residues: CASSQRQGNTEAFF.

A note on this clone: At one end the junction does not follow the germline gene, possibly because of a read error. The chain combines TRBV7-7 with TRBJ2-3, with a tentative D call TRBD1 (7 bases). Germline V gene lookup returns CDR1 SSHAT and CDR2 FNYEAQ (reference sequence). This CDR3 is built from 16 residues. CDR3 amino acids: CASSLGAGGSTDTQYF. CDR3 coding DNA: TGTGCTAGCAGCTTAGGGGCAGGGGGGAGCACAGATACGCAGTATTTT.